What follows describes a single T cell receptor beta chain. Which antigen it targets is not known. Base qualities are not at hand, and no much larger clone is one base apart. Ficoll-Paque density gradient centrifugation was used to isolate PBMCs. This entry is derived from a study of T-cell memory formation after mild COVID-19 (dated by TCRdb to about 2021). At the level of the whole study: TCR sequence clusters from the two donors were largely donor specific. In two donors, T-cell clones that expanded and contracted after mild COVID-19 were followed by sequencing TCRalpha and TCRbeta repertoires longitudinally. Two young, previously healthy adult volunteers made up the cohort, one male and one female. What the research found in general, with its limitations: SARS-CoV-2 specificity of the second-wave clones peaking on day 37 was not confirmed. Contracting CD4+ clones turned up mainly in the CM and EM memory subsets, whereas EMRA was where CD8+ clones were enriched. Balanced CD4/CD8 phenotypes were observed for clones contracting from day 15 to 85, whereas a bias towards CD4+ was observed for a second wave of clones expanding from day 15 to 37. Some responding clones were detected in pre-infection memory, suggesting pre-existing cross-reactive memory T cells joined the SARS-CoV-2 response. Only two mild cases were covered by the study, and larger cohorts that include severe cases with pre-infection samples were considered necessary.

TCRdb shows the sequencer as Illumina NovaSeq 6000. TCRalpha and TCRbeta cDNA libraries were built by 5'RACE with constant-segment primers, adding sample barcodes and unique molecular identifiers. RNA was extracted from every sample with Trizol reagent. The libraries were amplified in two PCR steps, and the second step added a second sample barcode and Illumina TruSeq adapters. Sequencing of libraries was performed on an Illumina NovaSeq with 2 x 150 bp paired-end reads. From the authors' description of their analysis: The reads were demultiplexed and collapsed into UMI-guided consensus sequences using migec v1.2.7. Using mixcr v2.1.11, UMI consensuses were aligned to TRA and TRB V and J templates and then assembled into clonotypes. A clonotype was counted as expanded or contracted only if both edgeR and NoisET called the change significant, with noise models trained on biological replicates. edgeR calls used a false discovery rate-adjusted p below 0.01 and a log2 fold-change threshold of 1. As an exploratory analysis of dynamics, max-normalized trajectories of the 1000 most abundant clonotypes were examined by PCA with hierarchical clustering. Each responding clone was given a CD4 or CD8 phenotype based on the CD4+ and CD8+ repertoires, which had been sequenced separately. The public reads were reanalyzed by TCRdb: fastp trimming at Q25, MiXCR alignment, in-frame beta chains only. Identical CDR3 proteins give one entry, which carries the most common genes and DNA. These V and J calls originate from TCRdb's pipeline instead of the authors' own analysis. The sample table records about 500,000 distinct CDR3 sequences; about a fifth of these occur just once. Of the sample, about 12% falls within the top ten clones.

CDR1 SQVTM and CDR2 ANQGSEA are derived from the germline V gene. V loses 7 bases of germline sequence and J loses 4 bases, and the interval between the two ends is 19 bases. The CDR3 has 14 amino acids, counting the end cysteine and phenylalanine. Kept here is only the CDR3 DNA, which spans 42 bases and is read in frame from base 1. The source of this sequence is an adult woman who had mild COVID-19 (a few samples of this study predate the infection). The sample titles of this study are shuffled in the database, so cell type and time point are left out; the donor was told from shared clones. The material sequenced was PBMCs or a T cell subset sorted from them (not recorded which). In this chain, TRBV29-1 is recombined with TRBJ1-2; the D region possibly corresponds to TRBD1 (6 bases align). The nucleotide sequence reads TGCAGCGCCAAGGAGTCGGGGGCGGGCTATGGCTACACCTTC. It specifies CSAKESGAGYGYTF.